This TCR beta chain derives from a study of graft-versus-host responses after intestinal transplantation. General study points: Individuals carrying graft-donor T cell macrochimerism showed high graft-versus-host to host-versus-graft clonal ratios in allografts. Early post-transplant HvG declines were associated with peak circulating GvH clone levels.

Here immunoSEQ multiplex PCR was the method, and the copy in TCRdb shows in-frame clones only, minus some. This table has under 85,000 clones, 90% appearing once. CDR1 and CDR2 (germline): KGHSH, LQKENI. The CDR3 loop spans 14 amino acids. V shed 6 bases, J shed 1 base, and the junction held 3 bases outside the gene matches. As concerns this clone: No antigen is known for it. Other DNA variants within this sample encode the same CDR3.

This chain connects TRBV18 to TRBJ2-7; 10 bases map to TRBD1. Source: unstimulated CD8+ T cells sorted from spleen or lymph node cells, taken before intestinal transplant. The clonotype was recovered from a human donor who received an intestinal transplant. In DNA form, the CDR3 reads TGTGCCAGCTCGCCGGGACAGGGGTCCTACGAGCAGTACTTC. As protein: CASSPGQGSYEQYF.